The rows below give T cell receptor beta chains drawn from one sample of a study of T cells after posttransplantation cyclophosphamide. The table came from immunoSEQ multiplex PCR; TCRdb's copy has only in-frame clones and leaves some out. The sample has some 11,000 clones, none seen only once. The source material was PBMCs, sampled after allogeneic stem cell transplant with posttransplant cyclophosphamide. The receptors come from a female patient in her 40s who received an allogeneic stem cell transplant from a related donor, was CMV-positive, and had no GVHD. Some T cells may trace back to the graft donor. Both conserved end residues are trimmed from each CDR3.

v_call cdr3_aa
TRBV2 ASGSGSGYNEQF
TRBV10-3 AISDVGTSIGGYT
TRBV6-1 ASKGLAGGYEQF
TRBV19 ASSLLSGGLPNEQF
TRBV30 AWSPGTYSNQPQH
TRBV14 ASSRTLTGIATNEKLF
TRBV9 ASSVETGVSGELF
TRBV28 ASSPSRTGGDYGYT
TRBV25-1 ASSDVGTQNTGELF
TRBV28 ASSSLPGVGKNIQY
TRBV16 ASSPNRGATEAF
TRBV6-4 ASSPRPPRSGIGEKLF
TRBV4-2 ASSARLAGDGTDTQY
TRBV11-2 ASSFSTSGGSYNEQF
TRBV7-2 ASSRGQGVRSQPQH
TRBV21-1 ASSKDSGQGVFGSYNEQF
TRBV25-1 ASTPGLAGGYEQY
TRBV9 ASSVDPDSYGYT
TRBV6-5 ASSYGPAGVADTQY
TRBV7-9 ASRPLPRVNTEAF
TRBV6-5 ASSYSHRTSYEQY
TRBV5-4 ASSPYWGLYGYT
TRBV6-5 ASSYSRGAENYGYT
TRBV6-1 ASSGQGSYGYT
TRBV27 ASLKPGQGGTEAF
TRBV2 ASRDRGSSNEQF
TRBV5-5 ASSLPAFNPPGLSRYEQY
TRBV18 ASSPPSTSGSRVQF
TRBV28 ASSLGDRDGTEAF
TRBV7-9 ASSSTPYRGSEQH
TRBV18 ASSPPGVTDTQY
TRBV5-1 ASSPDRGNTEAF
TRBV5-1 ASSLGVSGNTIY
TRBV5-4 ASSTTAGGRYNEQF
TRBV7-6 ASSLYRAGEFGYT
TRBV9 ASSVAADTQY
TRBV11-2 ASSSGQGTSSYEQY
TRBV30 AWSKGLLNTGELF
TRBV30 AWRVQYEQY
TRBV29-1 SVELGTGGYEQY
TRBV4-1 ASSQDSLAGIPPGYEQY
TRBV10-2 ASSESETGNEQF
TRBV13 ASSLGVGQGAGNTIY
TRBV6-4 ASSAQSTDTQY
TRBV5-4 ASSPKRTSGNEQY
TRBV6-4 ASKGRNTEAF
TRBV7-3 ASSLYGGVETQY
TRBV7-3 ASSLNPSGGVVEQF
TRBV11-3 ASSPTSGGTDTQY
TRBV2 ASSEALSLLT
TRBV19 ASSEPGQPATNEKLF
TRBV5-1 ASSRIAGTDTQY
TRBV7-3 ASSLSPAGPYEQY
TRBV19 ASSLASVTTDTQY
TRBV5-1 ASSLLAGGGEQY
TRBV28 ASSSPGLGTLAKNIQY
TRBV6-5 ASSYGTGAFYYGYT
TRBV11-2 ASSSDRGRKLF
TRBV7-8 ASSRSSGANTGELF